Each of the 10 T cell receptor beta chains below was sequenced from the same sample in a study of beta chain features in type 1 diabetes (dated by TCRdb to about 2018). Overall results and qualifications from the work: In all four CD4+ subsets, TCRB CDR3 length was moderately but significantly shorter in type 1 diabetes patients.

Their recognized antigens are unknown. Preparation of the library involved the immunoSEQ multiplex PCR assay. All of the isolated RNA was reverse transcribed with the High Capacity cDNA Reverse Transcription Kit, so expressed TCRB transcripts were sequenced. Drawn from immuneACCESS, this table holds only the in-frame rearrangements with V and J called that TCRdb kept. Clones are partly lost; checked studies trace under half to an unresolved V gene and leave the rest unexplained. The sample table contains 300,000 to 350,000 clones; only one count was recorded for approximately 9.9% of them. Of the sample, less than 1.2% falls within the top ten clones. Specimen: central memory CD4+ T cells from blood. The receptors derive from a man younger than 45 with type 1 diabetes.

The CDR3 DNA sequence: TGTGCCAGCAGCGTTGGCCAGAGGGGCGAGCAGTACTTC. This sequence encodes CASSVGQRGEQYF. The rearrangement links TRBV9 to TRBJ2-7; D may match TRBD1 or TRBD2 (5 bases each). Germline V lookup: CDR1 SGDLS, CDR2 YYNGEE. Trimming left V 2 bases short and J 6 bases short, with 12 bases between. The CDR3 is 13 amino acids.

This clone occurred a few times. This chain joins TRBV7-8 and TRBJ2-5; D gene ambiguous. V dropped 5 bases and J dropped 4 bases, with 11 bases sitting between them. There are 13 residues in the CDR3. The germline V gene has CDR1 SGHVS and CDR2 FQNEAQ. Written as DNA, the CDR3 is TGTGCCAGCAGCAACGGCAGGACAGAGACCCAGTACTTC. This codes for CASSNGRTETQYF.

This clone was seen more than once but under ten times. This sequence joins TRBV28 and TRBJ1-1; D is unclear. The CDR3 runs to 13 residues. V gave up 4 bases and J gave up 3 bases, with 9 bases separating them. In germline, CDR1 is MDHEN, CDR2 SYDVKM. CDR3 sequence (DNA): TGTGCCAGCAGTTCCGGCTGGTACACTGAAGCTTTCTTT. Translation: CASSSGWYTEAFF.

This clone has a handful of counts. The chain recombines TRBV28 with TRBJ1-6, with 7 bases that match TRBD1. Trimming took 4 bases from V and 6 from J; bases not matched to a gene: 6. Germline loops: CDR1 MDHEN, CDR2 SYDVKM. The CDR3 is made up of 15 amino acids. The chain's CDR3 is CASSSGQAFNSPLHF. CDR3 coding DNA: TGTGCCAGCAGTTCCGGACAGGCCTTTAATTCACCCCTCCACTTT.

The chain joins TRBV7-9 to TRBJ1-2, with 7 bases aligning to TRBD1. V trimming: 4 bases; J trimming: 0 bases; junction bases outside the gene matches: 2. CDR1 SEHNR and CDR2 FQNEAQ come from the germline V gene (reference sequence). The CDR3 loop spans 14 amino acids. CDR3 in DNA: TGTGCCAGCAGCTGGGGACAGACTAACTATGGCTACACCTTC. Translated, it gives CASSWGQTNYGYTF.

V is TRBV7-2 and J is TRBJ1-2; D unresolved. The CDR3 is made up of 13 amino acids. Germline V gives CDR1 SGHTA, CDR2 FQGNSA. The ends were cut back, 1 base at V and 5 bases at J, with 8 bases in the middle. The CDR3 DNA sequence: TGTGCCAGCAGCTTAGACCAGGCTTATGGCTACACCTTC. It specifies CASSLDQAYGYTF.

This chain joins TRBV29-1 and TRBJ2-2; TRBD1 agrees at 8 bases. The trim removed 6 bases at V and 1 base at J, leaving 7 bases unmatched. There are 15 residues in the CDR3. Germline CDR1 is SQVTM and CDR2 is ANQGSEA. The CDR3 sequence is CSVGDRNLNTGELFF. CDR3 DNA: TGCAGCGTCGGGGACAGGAACTTGAACACCGGGGAGCTGTTTTTT.

This clone was recorded many times. The chain is built from TRBV7-9 and TRBJ1-2, with D unresolved. Trimming took 5 bases from V and 8 from J, leaving 15 bases between them. CDR3 length: 13 amino acids. Germline V gives CDR1 SEHNR, CDR2 FQNEAQ (reference sequence). In nucleotides, the CDR3 is TGTGCCAGCAGCCCTTCGCGGGTTTCGGGCTACACCTTC. This translates into CASSPSRVSGYTF.

This clone was counted a few times. The chain has TRBV6-6 and TRBJ2-7; 7 positions match TRBD1. V was clipped by 7 bases and J by 0 bases; unmatched bases: 6. CDR1 is MNHNY, CDR2 SVGAGI, per germline (reference sequence). The CDR3 covers 14 residues. The CDR3: CASTLTGSSYEQYF. CDR3 in DNA: TGTGCCAGCACCTTGACAGGGAGCTCCTACGAGCAGTACTTC.

This clone was counted between two and nine times. Other DNA variants within this sample encode the same CDR3. This chain connects TRBV9 to TRBJ1-1; unclear D gene. The germline V gene encodes CDR1 SGDLS and CDR2 YYNGEE. This CDR3 is built from 15 residues. V lost 0 bases to trimming and J lost 0 bases, with 9 bases between them. CDR3 DNA: TGTGCCAGCAGCGTAGCCGGCCGCATGAACACTGAAGCTTTCTTT. Protein sequence: CASSVAGRMNTEAFF. The full variable domain, in which reference TRBV9 and TRBJ1-1 provide the parts outside the CDR3, is DSGVTQTPKHLITATGQRVTLRCSPRSGDLSVYWYQQSLDQGLQFLIQYYNGEERAKGNILERFSAQQFPDLHSELNLSSLELGDSALYFCASSVAGRMNTEAFFGQGTRLTVV.